There are a few counts of the clone carrying this TCR beta chain. The CDR3 has 16 amino acids. CDR1 and CDR2 (germline): MNHEY, SVGAGI. Trimming took 0 bases from V and 6 from J; bases not matched to a gene: 6. The sample originates from a study of identical twins. TCRdb re-called the 5' RACE reads through MiXCR, storing one row per CDR3 protein. Of a few hundred thousand distinct CDR3 sequences in the sample, roughly 15% were seen once. These data were also reused for a study on yellow fever vaccine responses in identical twins.

This chain connects TRBV6-5 to TRBJ2-2; 8 bases are shared with TRBD2. Sequencing was carried out using CD4+ T cells sorted from blood. This TCR was sampled from a woman aged 18-30 years in good health. The CDR3 sequence: CASSYSGGTRAGELFF. The CDR3 DNA reads as TGTGCCAGCAGTTACTCGGGGGGGACTAGGGCCGGGGAGCTGTTTTTT.